Below, 21 T cell receptor beta chains from the same sample are listed, as sequenced in a study of shared clonotypes between healthy human individuals. Naive CD8 cells lacked CD45RO and underwent positive selection for CCR7, leaving out terminally differentiated effector memory CD45RA+ cells. Profiling relied on immunoSEQ multiplex PCR, and the TCRdb table lists in-frame clones only, not all of them. The sample lists 2 million to 2.5 million clones, about 95% occurring once. The sample taken for sequencing was naive CD8+ T cells sorted from blood. These receptors were collected from a man between 18 and 35 years old in good health.

The gene calls are TRBV9 and TRBJ2-2, with 8 bases fitting TRBD2. CDR1 is SGDLS and CDR2 is YYNGEE in the germline V gene. The V gene end was trimmed by 3 bases and the J gene end by 2 bases; junction bases not matched to a gene: 12. This CDR3 is built from 18 residues. For the CDR3, the DNA is TGTGCCAGCAGCGAACGACGGGAGGGCCCCCCAAACACCGGGGAGCTGTTTTTT. Residues: CASSERREGPPNTGELFF.

This clone was seen a single time. The V gene is TRBV6-1, the J gene TRBJ1-1, with unresolved D. The V gene's germline CDR1 is MNHNS and CDR2 SASEGT. Deletions cut 5 bases from V and 5 bases from J, with 15 bases between. The CDR3 is 14 amino acids. CDR3 sequence reads: CASSPGLDGTEAFF. The DNA of the CDR3 is TGTGCCAGCAGTCCCGGACTGGACGGTACTGAAGCTTTCTTT.

This chain connects TRBV5-1 to TRBJ2-7; possible D gene TRBD2, 5 bases. Germline loops: CDR1 SGHRS, CDR2 YFSETQ. The CDR3 sequence is 11 residues long. The V end lost 6 bases, the J end lost 2 bases, and 6 bases lay between the germline ends. The CDR3 is CASMGAYEQYF. As DNA, the CDR3 is TGCGCCAGCATGGGAGCCTACGAGCAGTACTTC.

The chain recombines TRBV5-6 with TRBJ1-5, with TRBD1 matching 7 bases. V lost 6 bases and J lost 4; bases outside the gene matches: 13. In germline, CDR1 is SGHDT, CDR2 YYEEEE. The CDR3 totals 16 residues. The DNA of the CDR3 is TGTGCCAGCACCCGAGCCGGGACAGCTGGGAATCAGCCCCAGCATTTT. Translated, it gives CASTRAGTAGNQPQHF.

V is TRBV10-3 and J is TRBJ2-7; D gene uncertain. The CDR3 has 11 amino acids. Germline CDR1 ENHRY, CDR2 SYGVKD. With 4 bases removed from V and 5 bases from J, the gap between germline ends came to 6 bases. Here the CDR3 reads CAISAGHEQYF. The CDR3 DNA follows: TGTGCCATCAGTGCCGGCCACGAGCAGTACTTC.

The V gene is TRBV4-1, the J gene TRBJ2-7; TRBD1 matches 8 bases. The CDR3 spans 15 residues. CDR1 is MGHRA and CDR2 is YSYEKL in the germline V gene. Unmatched junction bases numbered 9, after V lost 5 bases and J lost 3 bases. This CDR3 reads CASSDPGTGDYEQYF. CDR3 sequence (DNA): TGCGCCAGCAGCGACCCCGGGACAGGCGACTACGAGCAGTACTTC.

This chain links TRBV5-8 with TRBJ1-5; D uncertain. This CDR3 has 14 amino acids. The V end lost 0 bases, the J end lost 3 bases, and 7 bases lay between the germline ends. Germline lookup yields CDR1 SGHTS and CDR2 YDEGEE. CDR3 protein: CASSLEVYNQPQHF. The DNA for the CDR3 is TGTGCCAGCAGCTTGGAAGTGTACAATCAGCCCCAGCATTTT. The full variable domain, with the rest looked up from reference TRBV5-8 and TRBJ1-5, is EAGVTQSPTHLIKTRGQQATLRCSPISGHTSVYWYQQALGLGLQFLLWYDEGEERNRGNFPPRFSGRQFPNYSSELNVNALELEDSALYLCASSLEVYNQPQHFGDGTRLSIL.

The chain has TRBV7-9 and TRBJ2-1, with 11 bases aligning to TRBD2. Germline V gene lookup returns CDR1 SEHNR and CDR2 FQNEAQ (reference sequence). The CDR3 has 15 residues. Germline trimming cut 5 bases from V and 8 bases from J; bases unmatched to any gene: 8. The CDR3 spells CASSPSTSGSDEQFF. In DNA, the CDR3 is TGTGCCAGCAGCCCTAGCACTAGCGGGAGCGATGAGCAGTTCTTC. The full variable domain, in which reference TRBV7-9 and TRBJ2-1 provide the parts outside the CDR3, is DTGVSQNPRHKITKRGQNVTFRCDPISEHNRLYWYRQTLGQGPEFLTYFQNEAQLEKSRLLSDRFSAERPKGSFSTLEIQRTEQGDSAMYLCASSPSTSGSDEQFFGPGTRLTVL.

This chain links TRBV7-8 with TRBJ2-7, with D perhaps TRBD1 or TRBD2 (5 bases each). CDR1 SGHVS and CDR2 FQNEAQ come from the germline V gene. The CDR3 is 14 residues long. The V and J ends lost 4 bases and 3 bases respectively, with 13 bases between them. DNA for the CDR3: TGTGCCAGCAGCTATGGGGGAGACAACTACGAGCAGTACTTC. This gives the protein CASSYGGDNYEQYF.

The chain has TRBV5-6 and TRBJ2-2; D gene ambiguous. The V and J ends lost 4 bases and 7 bases respectively, with 5 bases between them. Germline CDR1 SGHDT, CDR2 YYEEEE. This CDR3 is built from 11 residues. The DNA for the CDR3 is TGTGCCAGCAGCATAAACGGGGAGCTGTTTTTT. Protein product: CASSINGELFF.

This rearrangement joins TRBV2 to TRBJ2-5; D perhaps matches TRBD1 (7 bases). The V gene lost 8 bases and the J gene lost 5 bases, with 18 bases spanning the gap. Germline V CDR1 and CDR2: SNHLY, FYNNEI. This CDR3 contains 14 residues. The CDR3 coding sequence is TGTGCCAGCGGTCAGGGGGGTGAATTTGAGACCCAGTACTTC. As protein: CASGQGGEFETQYF.

This rearrangement joins TRBV7-9 to TRBJ2-3; D perhaps matches TRBD2 (6 bases). CDR1 and CDR2 from the germline V gene are SEHNR and FQNEAQ (reference sequence). V was trimmed by 6 bases and J by 3 bases, leaving 19 bases between them. The CDR3 extends over 16 amino acids. The CDR3 sequence: CASSPPGVRGTDTQYF. The CDR3 DNA is TGTGCCAGCAGTCCCCCGGGGGTTAGGGGTACAGATACGCAGTATTTT. Looking up the rest from reference TRBV7-9 and TRBJ2-3 gives the full variable domain: DTGVSQNPRHKITKRGQNVTFRCDPISEHNRLYWYRQTLGQGPEFLTYFQNEAQLEKSRLLSDRFSAERPKGSFSTLEIQRTEQGDSAMYLCASSPPGVRGTDTQYFGPGTRLTVL.

V usage is TRBV19 and J usage is TRBJ2-7; a weak D match, TRBD1 (6 bases). With 3 bases removed from V and 7 bases from J, the gap between germline ends came to 19 bases. This CDR3 spans 15 amino acids. The germline gives CDR1 LNHDA, CDR2 SQIVND (reference sequence). The CDR3 DNA reads TGTGCCAGTAGTATCCCGGGACAAATCCTGGGGGAGCAGTACTTC. Its translation: CASSIPGQILGEQYF. The variable domain in full, with the rest retrieved from reference TRBV19 and TRBJ2-7, is DGGITQSPKYLFRKEGQNVTLSCEQNLNHDAMYWYRQDPGQGLRLIYYSQIVNDFQKGDIAEGYSVSREKKESFPLTVTSAQKNPTAFYLCASSIPGQILGEQYFGPGTRLTVT.

The chain has TRBV7-6 and TRBJ2-1, with 11 positions matching TRBD2. Germline CDR1 and CDR2: SGHVS and FNYEAQ. CDR3 size: 17 residues. V was clipped by 5 bases and J by 9 bases; unmatched bases: 15. The CDR3 region has the DNA TGTGCCAGCAGCCCTTCCCGACTAGCGGGAACCTTAGGTGAGCAGTTCTTC. Translated: CASSPSRLAGTLGEQFF.

The rearrangement uses TRBV18 and TRBJ2-1; D ambiguous. V gave up 6 bases and J gave up 7 bases, with 10 bases separating them. CDR1 is KGHSH and CDR2 is LQKENI in the germline V gene. This CDR3 contains 12 residues. CDR3 loop: CASSFGGNEQFF. The CDR3 DNA reads TGTGCCAGCTCGTTCGGTGGGAATGAGCAGTTCTTC.

The chain employs TRBV12-5 and TRBJ2-1; weak D call: TRBD1 (5 bases). V lost 6 bases and J lost 0, with 9 bases in between. Germline CDR1 reads LGHNT; CDR2 reads FRNRAP. CDR3 length equals 14 residues. The DNA of the CDR3 is TGTGCTAGTGGCCAGACAGACTCCTACAATGAGCAGTTCTTC. Amino acids: CASGQTDSYNEQFF.

The V and J genes are TRBV13 and TRBJ2-2, with 8 bases identical to TRBD2. The germline V gene has CDR1 PRHDT and CDR2 FYEKMQ (reference sequence). Trimming at V came to 6 bases and at J to 5 bases, leaving 5 bases not matched to a gene. The CDR3 spans 14 residues. The CDR3 coding sequence is TGTGCCAGCAGTGGCTCTAGCGGGACCGGGGAGCTGTTTTTT. It encodes CASSGSSGTGELFF.

This rearrangement joins TRBV7-9 to TRBJ2-7; TRBD1 is a possible D gene (6 bases). Trimming took 5 bases from V and 5 from J, leaving 19 bases between them. In germline, CDR1 is SEHNR, CDR2 FQNEAQ (reference sequence). The CDR3 contains 15 residues. The CDR3 DNA reads TGTGCCAGCAGCCACAGGGTGGTCCAGATCGACGAGCAGTACTTC. Its protein product is CASSHRVVQIDEQYF.

This rearrangement joins TRBV5-8 to TRBJ1-1, with D possibly being TRBD1 (6 bases). The length of the CDR3 is 14 residues. Germline V gene sequence: CDR1 SGHTS, CDR2 YDEGEE. The V end lost 1 base, the J end lost 8 bases, and 15 bases lay between the germline ends. Written as DNA, the CDR3 is TGTGCCAGCAGCTTGTTAGGGACCGGGACAGAAGCTTTCTTT. The encoded protein is CASSLLGTGTEAFF.

The CDR3 here is CASSWPGLSGANVLTF. The CDR3 bases are TGTGCCAGCAGCTGGCCGGGACTCTCCGGGGCCAACGTCCTGACTTTC. V gene TRBV5-4 combines with J gene TRBJ2-6, with a possible D match to TRBD2 (6 bases). The CDR3 runs 16 residues. Germline CDR1 is SGHNT and CDR2 is YYREEE (reference sequence). The ends were cut back, 3 bases at V and 4 bases at J, with 14 bases in the middle.

V is TRBV4-1 and J is TRBJ1-4; D gene unclear. V gave up 4 bases and J gave up 0 bases, with 6 bases separating them. Germline V CDR1 and CDR2: MGHRA, YSYEKL. The CDR3 runs to 14 residues. DNA for the CDR3: TGCGCCAGCAGCCTTAAAGCAACTAATGAAAAACTGTTTTTT. Translating gives CASSLKATNEKLFF.